This TCR beta chain emerged from a study of T cells in Graves' hyperthyroidism and ophthalmopathy (dated by TCRdb to between 2018 and 2021). In the study overall: Peripheral blood samples were taken at initial diagnosis, before any treatment was given. To identify distinguishing TCR V-J signatures, a discovery cohort of 95 to 100 patients was used, comprising under 45 with Graves' ophthalmopathy and about 59 with stable Graves' hyperthyroidism. An independent validation cohort of 18 to 20 hyperthyroidism patients and 17 patients who later progressed to ophthalmopathy tested prospective prediction of ophthalmopathy. The 90 to 100 discovery patients were randomly split 7:3 into training and test sets. Thyroid tissue and blood T-cell repertoires from about six Graves' hyperthyroidism patients were also compared in the study. After sampling, hyperthyroidism patients received methimazole starting at 30 mg daily, and ophthalmopathy patients received high-dose intravenous methylprednisolone. TCR Vbeta CDR3 sequencing of 120 to 150 peripheral blood samples (around 45 ophthalmopathy, 75 hyperthyroidism and approximately 17 progressor patients) is reported in the paper. What the research found in general, with its limitations: During validation, the model predicted progression to ophthalmopathy a median of roughly six months ahead of onset, with 60% to 71% sensitivity and under 85% specificity. Most expanded thyroid clonotypes (frequency above 0.001) were also detected in blood, a finding suggesting that blood repertoires may reflect thyroid immune responses. A model built on a 13 V-J signature distinguished ophthalmopathy from stable hyperthyroidism, reaching roughly 88% sensitivity and approximately 83% specificity in cross-validation and 80%/75% in testing. No statistical method was used to fix the sample size in advance, and group allocation was not hidden from the investigators.

Stable Graves' hyperthyroidism was defined as the absence of progression to ophthalmopathy over 18 months of follow-up. Hyperthyroidism patients were aged 18 to 65 years and newly diagnosed, with disease duration of less than 2 months. Any patient with an uncontrolled infection, another autoimmune disease, pregnancy or lactation was excluded. Clinical symptoms, serum thyroxine and TRAb, thyroid ultrasound, and orbital computed tomography formed the basis for the diagnoses. PBMCs were separated from roughly 9.3 ml of fresh peripheral blood using Ficoll-Paque density gradient centrifugation. Total RNA was extracted using Trizol reagent, and RNA quality was assessed on an Agilent 2100 Bioanalyzer. The V end gives up 5 bases and the J end 2 bases, leaving 15 bases in the junction not matched to a gene. The cysteine opens and the phenylalanine closes a CDR3 of 19 amino acids. Only the CDR3 part of the read is kept: 57 bases, read in frame from the first base. The germline V gene yields SGHTA for CDR1 and FQGNSA for CDR2.

This clonotype has a count of ten or more. Its antigen remains unidentified. No quality values exist for individual bases; no much larger clone is one base distant. TCR beta CDR3 regions were amplified from RNA transcripts. A first-round RT-PCR of the TCR CDR3 used the HTBI primer set with the Qiagen OneStep RT-PCR kit. The libraries were constructed in a second round of multiplex PCR and then size-selected and purified. Libraries were sequenced paired-end with 100 bp reads on an Illumina HiSeq2000. In the source study's methods: Raw data were processed with SOAPnuke, discarding reads with adapters, uncalled bases, mean Phred below 15, or no exact constant-primer or identifier match. High-quality paired reads were merged with COPE v1.2.5, and unique nucleotide sequences were defined as clonotypes. MiTCR v1.1 was used to align the clonotypes against IMGT TRBV, TRBD and TRBJ reference segments. Only V-J combinations with frequency above 0.0001, covering 99.2% of repertoires, were analysed. The TCS score was defined as the ratio of F50 (clonal expansion) to E x V (chaos), calculated using BLOSUM62-based TCRdist between CDR3 peptides within each V-J. Welch's t-statistics and random forest reduced fewer than 550 V-J features to some 14, which were used in a naive Bayes classifier (R e1071). TCRdb ran its own pipeline on the public reads, namely fastp trimming at Q25 and MiXCR clone calling, and kept in-frame beta chains. Each CDR3 protein gets just one entry, which takes the most common genes and DNA from the rows behind it. TCRdb, not the original authors, processed these V and J calls. This sample is represented by around 520,000 distinct CDR3 sequences; 14% of them were singletons. The leading ten clones occupy about 15% of the sample.

Specimen: blood. This receptor was obtained from a woman between 40 and 50 years old with Graves' hyperthyroidism. The receptor chain draws on TRBV7-2 and TRBJ2-1; TRBD2 matches 10 bases in the middle. For the CDR3, the sequence is CASSPRLAGIEFAYNEQFF. The bases read TGTGCCAGCAGCCCTCGACTAGCGGGTATTGAATTCGCCTACAATGAGCAGTTCTTC.